The rows below give T cell receptor beta chains drawn from one sample of a study of a mutant IDH1 vaccine in newly diagnosed glioma. Here immunoSEQ multiplex PCR was the method, and the copy in TCRdb shows in-frame clones only, minus some. The sample records fewer than 85,000 clones, about 86% being singletons. Sequences were derived from PBMCs, sampled from a glioma patient treated with radiotherapy, temozolomide or both. The receptors stem from a man aged 25-40 years with glioma. Both conserved end residues are part of each CDR3. The D gene is left open where the match is weak. Where a row states a size, it is once, few, many or the class of an expanded clone; other rows omit it.

clone_size d_call cdr3_length j_call v_call cdr3_nt cdr3_aa
- TRBD1 13 TRBJ1-1 TRBV5-6 TGTGCCACCACGACCGACAGGGCAGATGAAGCTTTCTTT CATTTDRADEAFF
few TRBD1 15 TRBJ1-5 TRBV2 TGTGCCAGCAGTGAGGATGGACAGGAGGACCAGCCCCAGCATTTT CASSEDGQEDQPQHF
- - 12 TRBJ1-1 TRBV6-5 TGTGCCACCAAGGTGGGGGACCGCGAAGCTTTCTTT CATKVGDREAFF
- - 16 TRBJ2-1 TRBV13 TGTGCCAGCAGCTTAGGGGCAGGAGAGGCTTACAATGAGCAGTTCTTC CASSLGAGEAYNEQFF
- - 15 TRBJ1-4 TRBV4-1 TGCGCCAGCAGCCCCTTGGGGCAAACTAATGAAAAACTGTTTTTT CASSPLGQTNEKLFF
- - 12 TRBJ1-5 TRBV6-5 TGTGCCAGCGGGCGCGGTAATCAGCCCCAGCATTTT CASGRGNQPQHF
- - 17 TRBJ1-5 TRBV11-2 TGTGCCAGCAGCTTAGATGTGGAAATGTCTTCCAATCAGCCCCAGCATTTT CASSLDVEMSSNQPQHF
- - 12 TRBJ2-3 TRBV11-2 TGTGCCAGCAGACACCAAGGCAATACGCAGTATTTT CASRHQGNTQYF
- TRBD1 15 TRBJ1-2 TRBV6-1 TGTGCCAGCACCGGGACAGCCACAATTAACTATGGCTACACCTTC CASTGTATINYGYTF
- - 13 TRBJ1-2 TRBV5-1 TGCGCCAGCAGCTATTATTCCGACGGCGGCTACACCTTC CASSYYSDGGYTF
- - 16 TRBJ1-6 TRBV18 TGTGCCAGCTCACCAGAGGGATACCGCTTTGATTCACCCCTCCACTTT CASSPEGYRFDSPLHF
- - 15 TRBJ1-3 TRBV7-2 TGTGCCAGCAGCACGGGCAGTACCTCTGGAAACACCATATATTTT CASSTGSTSGNTIYF
- - 15 TRBJ2-1 TRBV6-5 TGTGCCAGCAGTTTAGCCGGTAACTCCTACAATGAGCAGTTCTTC CASSLAGNSYNEQFF
- - 12 TRBJ1-3 TRBV11-2 TGTGCCAGCAGCTTAGATAGGAGGACCATATATTTT CASSLDRRTIYF
once - 13 TRBJ1-4 TRBV7-8 TGTGCCAGCAGCTTAGAACTTGGTGAAAAACTGTTTTTT CASSLELGEKLFF
- - 15 TRBJ2-5 TRBV5-6 TGTGCCAGCAGCTTGATCGAGGGGGGCCGGGAGACCCAGTACTTC CASSLIEGGRETQYF
- - 13 TRBJ2-1 TRBV7-6 TGTGCCAGCAGCTTAGAGGTACATAGCGAGCAGTTCTTC CASSLEVHSEQFF
- TRBD1 14 TRBJ2-5 TRBV5-4 TGTGCCAGCAGCCCGACAGGGGGGCAAGAGACCCAGTACTTC CASSPTGGQETQYF
few - 16 TRBJ1-1 TRBV9 TGTGCCAGCAGCCCCGGACAAGTTAGGGTGGGCACTGAAGCTTTCTTT CASSPGQVRVGTEAFF
- TRBD1 15 TRBJ1-2 TRBV6-1 TGTGCCAGCAGTGAAATCGGGACAGGGCGGGGTGGCTACACCTTC CASSEIGTGRGGYTF
- - 15 TRBJ2-3 TRBV7-9 TGTGCCAGCAGCCTCGAGGGGGGGGGCACAGATACGCAGTATTTT CASSLEGGGTDTQYF
- - 15 TRBJ2-7 TRBV27 TGTGCCAGCAGTTTACGGGGGACGAGCTCCTACGAGCAGTACTTC CASSLRGTSSYEQYF
once - 13 TRBJ1-6 TRBV7-6 TGTGCCAGCAGCTCCAGGGTTAATTCACCCCTCCACTTT CASSSRVNSPLHF
- TRBD1 15 TRBJ2-1 TRBV12-5 TGTGCTAGTGGTTCAACAGGGGACTCCTACAATGAGCAGTTCTTC CASGSTGDSYNEQFF
- TRBD2 14 TRBJ2-2 TRBV2 TGTGCCAGGAGGACTAGCGGGCATACCGGGGAGCTGTTTTTT CARRTSGHTGELFF
- - 13 TRBJ2-7 TRBV7-2 TGTGCCAGCAGCCTACTAGGAGCCTACGAGCAGTACTTC CASSLLGAYEQYF
once - 16 TRBJ2-2 TRBV18 TGTGCCAGCTCACCACCAGCGGGCGCGAACACCGGGGAGCTGTTTTTT CASSPPAGANTGELFF
- TRBD1 15 TRBJ2-5 TRBV30 TGTGCCTGGGGTGTTGGACAGGGTCGGACGGAGACCCAGTACTTC CAWGVGQGRTETQYF
- - 16 TRBJ1-3 TRBV28 TGTGCCAGCAGTTCCCCTGCGAAGGGTGTTGGAAACACCATATATTTT CASSSPAKGVGNTIYF
- - 12 TRBJ2-5 TRBV7-9 TGTGCCAGCAGCCTTTGGGGAGGGACCCAGTACTTC CASSLWGGTQYF
- - 12 TRBJ2-1 TRBV7-9 TGTGCCAGCAGCTTACAATACAATGAGCAGTTCTTC CASSLQYNEQFF
- - 16 TRBJ1-6 TRBV7-2 TGTGCCAGCAGCTTAGTCACGAGCTCCTATAATTCACCCCTCCACTTT CASSLVTSSYNSPLHF
- TRBD1 15 TRBJ1-2 TRBV9 TGTGCCAGCAGCCCGACCTCGGGACAGCAGTATGGCTACACCTTC CASSPTSGQQYGYTF
- TRBD2 15 TRBJ2-5 TRBV5-4 TGTGCCAGCAGCTCTCCGGGACTAGCGAGGGAGACCCAGTACTTC CASSSPGLARETQYF
once - 15 TRBJ1-1 TRBV27 TGTGCCAGCAGTATCACATCGACACCCTACACTGAAGCTTTCTTT CASSITSTPYTEAFF
few TRBD1 14 TRBJ2-7 TRBV7-9 TGTGCCAGCAGCTTACAGGGGGTCACCTACGAGCAGTACTTC CASSLQGVTYEQYF
- - 13 TRBJ2-3 TRBV6-6 TGTGCCAGCGCAGCGAGGGGGGCAGATACGCAGTATTTT CASAARGADTQYF
- - 15 TRBJ1-2 TRBV5-1 TGCGCCAGCAGCTTGGCTGCAGGGGAAATGTCTGGCTACACCTTC CASSLAAGEMSGYTF
- - 16 TRBJ2-2 TRBV4-2 TGTGCCAGCAGCCAAGATCCGGGTGGGTACACCGGGGAGCTGTTTTTT CASSQDPGGYTGELFF
few - 11 TRBJ1-3 TRBV5-1 TGCGCCAGCAGCTTGGGGGACACCATATATTTT CASSLGDTIYF
- - 15 TRBJ2-2 TRBV19 TGTGCCAGTAGTCTTTGGACGGGGAACACCGGGGAGCTGTTTTTT CASSLWTGNTGELFF
- - 16 TRBJ1-1 TRBV7-9 TGTGCCAGCAGCCAACGTCGGGGACTCATGAACACTGAAGCTTTCTTT CASSQRRGLMNTEAFF
- - 14 TRBJ1-6 TRBV25-1 TGTGCCAGCAGCCTACCGGGCCTCGGGACCACCCTCCACTTT CASSLPGLGTTLHF